This T cell receptor beta chain originates from a study of Ad26.COV2.S vaccination and SARS-CoV-2 variants. Using immunoSEQ multiplex PCR, the repertoire was profiled, and TCRdb retains in-frame clones only, with some absent. The sample yields roughly 500,000 clones, roughly nine tenths seen once. As for treatment: roughly 19 received Ad26.COV2.S at low or high dose, single or two shots; several received placebo; per-sample allocation not given. Material that was analyzed had been drawn on day 63 after the first vaccine or placebo injection. With V trimmed by 3 bases and J by 6 bases, 13 bases remained unmatched. Germline values: CDR1 SGHTA, CDR2 FQGNSA. The CDR3 runs 17 residues.

This specimen consisted of peripheral blood, obtained in a trial of Ad26.COV2.S vaccine versus placebo. The V gene is TRBV7-2, the J gene TRBJ2-1; 8 nucleotides align to TRBD2. The origin of this receptor is a person between 18 and 65 years old who received the Ad26.COV2.S COVID-19 vaccine or a placebo. The CDR3 bases are TGTGCCAGCAGCTTTGTTCCGAGGCTAGCGGGCATCAATGAGCAGTTCTTC. This codes for CASSFVPRLAGINEQFF.